This T cell receptor (beta chain) was observed in a study of blood T cell repertoires in COVID-19. In the study overall: Spain, Italy and the United States supplied samples that represented acute and convalescent COVID-19. Sources were T cells, B-cell-depleted T cells, or PBMCs; the material itself was cDNA or gDNA.

Per the study methods: Amplification of reference gene primers was used by the study to estimate nucleated cell counts. TCRdb's table, derived via immunoSEQ multiplex PCR, lists solely in-frame clones and lacks some. D and trimming were read from the DNA, whereas the V and J calls and clone size are those reported in that table. The sample shows approximately 200,000 clones, around 81% of them seen only once. Sequencing was carried out using peripheral blood. This TCR was sampled from a woman aged 60-75 years with acute or convalescent COVID-19.

The CDR3 region has the DNA TGTGCCAGCAACCAAGCGGGGGGGGCTCGTCAGCCCCAGCATTTT. It is translated as CASNQAGGARQPQHF. The chain has TRBV6-5 and TRBJ1-5; D might be TRBD1 (6 bases). The CDR3 contains 15 residues. Trimming left V 7 bases short and J 6 bases short, with 19 bases between. The germline V gene encodes CDR1 MNHEY and CDR2 SVGAGI.